This T cell receptor (beta chain) was found in a study of blood T cell repertoires in COVID-19. Per the original methods: Researchers report that nucleated cell counts were estimated from reference gene primer amplification. Sequenced by immunoSEQ multiplex PCR; TCRdb stores in-frame clones only, minus some. The V and J calls and clone size are taken from that table; D and trimming were inferred from the DNA. The sample includes 13,000 or so clones, roughly 90% of them seen just once. The germline gives CDR1 SGHKS, CDR2 YYEKEE (reference sequence). The CDR3 runs to 14 residues. Trimming stripped 1 base from V and 1 base from J, with 9 bases between.

Sample: peripheral blood. The chain recombines TRBV5-5 with TRBJ2-7, with a possible D match to TRBD1 (6 bases). This receptor was taken from a human donor with active COVID-19. The donor label of this sample is uncertain. This chain's CDR3 is CASSLRDTSYEQYF. Written as DNA, the CDR3 is TGTGCCAGCAGCTTGAGGGACACTTCCTACGAGCAGTACTTC. The entire variable domain, with the rest obtained from reference TRBV5-5 and TRBJ2-7, is as follows: DAGVTQSPTHLIKTRGQQVTLRCSPISGHKSVSWYQQVLGQGPQFIFQYYEKEERGRGNFPDRFSARQFPNYSSELNVNALLLGDSALYLCASSLRDTSYEQYFGPGTRLTVT.